Only a few counts were recorded for the clone carrying this T cell receptor (beta chain). Assay used: immunoSEQ multiplex PCR; TCRdb lists only in-frame clones, some missing. The sample consists of 350,000 to 450,000 clones, more than 70% of them appearing once. Cohort placement rested on clinical history that participants reported themselves. This specimen belongs to a study of blood T cell repertoires in COVID-19. The wider study: What the recovered Cohort 3 donors had was two negative PCRs, clearance, or symptom resolution. Sites across the United States, Italy and Spain contributed samples from acute and convalescent COVID-19.

This CDR3 region has 14 residues. Germline CDR1 is SGDLS and CDR2 is YYNGEE. J gave up 5 bases and V 2 bases, and 1 base lay outside the gene matches. Sequenced material: PBMCs or T cells enriched from blood (not recorded which). The clonotype comes from a man aged 40-49 years in a cohort exposed to, infected with or recovered from COVID-19 (not recorded which). This chain connects TRBV9 to TRBJ1-4, with 9 positions matching TRBD1. CDR3 sequence: CASSVGQGNEKLFF. The CDR3, as DNA: TGTGCCAGCAGCGTTGGACAGGGGAATGAAAAACTGTTTTTT.